This entry lists 5 T cell receptor beta chains sequenced from one sample in a study of T cell responses to AZD1222 COVID-19 vaccine (dated by TCRdb to about 2021). The time point label of this sample denotes: baseline before first vaccination. Libraries were constructed by the immunoSEQ multiplex PCR assay. Entries here come from immuneACCESS through TCRdb and include only in-frame sequences with V and J called. Some clones fail to appear in such tables; in the studies checked, an unresolved V gene covers under half of the shortfall, and the cause of the remainder is unknown. Counted in this sample were 140,000 to 150,000 clones; 70% to 90% of them appeared once. The ten largest clones take up over 13% of the sample. The specimen comprised peripheral blood, sampled on day 0 of AZD1222 vaccination. Receptors were obtained from an adult in good health.

The genes are TRBV24-1 and TRBJ2-7; D is ambiguous. The V and J ends lost 1 base and 3 bases respectively, with 3 bases between them. This CDR3 is 12 amino acids long. Germline values: CDR1 KGHDR, CDR2 SFDVKD. This CDR3 is CATSDLSYEQYF. CDR3 in DNA: TGTGCCACCAGTGATTTAAGCTACGAGCAGTACTTC.

There are a few counts of this clone. The chain recombines TRBV6-5 with TRBJ1-4; TRBD1 agrees at 7 bases. Germline loops: CDR1 MNHEY, CDR2 SVGAGI. After removal of 0 bases from V and 4 bases from J, the junction contained 2 bases not matched to a gene. CDR3 size: 15 residues. CDR3 region: CASSYSGGFNEKLFF. CDR3 in DNA: TGTGCCAGCAGTTACTCAGGGGGCTTTAATGAAAAACTGTTTTTT.

The J gene is TRBJ1-2, the V gene TRBV15; the D is unclear. The CDR3 has 15 amino acids. V lost 0 bases and J 3 bases, leaving 11 bases between the germline ends. Germline-derived CDR1 and CDR2 are LNHNV and YYDKDF (reference sequence). The CDR3 sequence is CATSRDLWTYYGYTF. CDR3 coding DNA: TGTGCCACCAGCAGAGATTTATGGACCTACTATGGCTACACCTTC.

This clone occurred a few times. The rearrangement joins TRBV5-1 to TRBJ2-2, with D perhaps TRBD1 (6 bases). The CDR3 runs 17 residues. Germline CDR1 reads SGHRS; CDR2 reads YFSETQ. V lost 0 bases and J lost 4, with 16 bases in between. This chain's CDR3 is CASSLGHRDTSTGELFF. The CDR3 nucleotides are TGCGCCAGCAGCTTGGGCCATCGGGACACCTCCACCGGGGAGCTGTTTTTT. The full variable domain, in which reference TRBV5-1 and TRBJ2-2 provide the parts outside the CDR3, is KAGVTQTPRYLIKTRGQQVTLSCSPISGHRSVSWYQQTPGQGLQFLFEYFSETQRNKGNFPGRFSGRQFSNSRSEMNVSTLELGDSALYLCASSLGHRDTSTGELFFGEGSRLTVL.

CDR3 residues: CASSPRGTGRELFF. DNA of the CDR3: TGTGCCAGCAGCCCGCGAGGGACAGGGCGTGAACTGTTTTTT. V gene TRBV7-2 combines with J gene TRBJ1-4, with TRBD1 matching over 9 bases. The junction had 10 bases not matched to a gene; V was cut back by 5 bases and J by 12 bases. CDR3 length equals 14 residues. Germline-derived CDR1 and CDR2 are SGHTA and FQGNSA.